A selection of T cell receptor beta chains follows, all from one sample in a study of blood T cell repertoires in COVID-19. Profiled with immunoSEQ multiplex PCR; TCRdb holds only in-frame clones, not every one. The sample holds under 400,000 clones; around 90% are singletons and the top ten take around 7%. The sequenced sample was peripheral blood. The receptor source for this set is a man aged 18 to 35 with active or convalescent COVID-19. Each CDR3 is given with its conserved first and last residue. The D gene is left open where the match is weak. Clone size is stated in some rows and not others, as once, few, many or a class when expanded.

15 | - | TRBD2 | TRBJ2-2 | TRBV5-1 | CASSPSGTNTGELFF | TGCGCCAGCAGTCCTAGCGGGACGAACACCGGGGAGCTGTTTTTT
14 | - | - | TRBJ2-2 | TRBV27 | CASRPTGNTGELFF | TGTGCCAGCAGACCGACAGGGAACACCGGGGAGCTGTTTTTT
13 | - | - | TRBJ2-3 | TRBV6-5 | CASKQGSLDTQYF | TGTGCCAGCAAACAGGGATCCCTAGATACGCAGTATTTT
12 | - | - | TRBJ1-4 | TRBV29-1 | CSVEDDRWHLFF | TGCAGCGTTGAGGATGACAGGTGGCATCTGTTTTTT
17 | - | - | TRBJ1-5 | TRBV5-1 | CASSLGTERTPSPPQHF | TGCGCCAGCAGCTTGGGGACAGAAAGGACTCCCAGCCCGCCCCAGCATTTT
16 | once | TRBD2 | TRBJ2-5 | TRBV7-2 | CASSPKRGPSAQTQYF | TGTGCCAGCAGCCCCAAGCGGGGGCCCTCCGCGCAGACCCAGTACTTC
15 | few | - | TRBJ2-3 | TRBV6-5 | CASSSTWGVADTQYF | TGTGCCAGCAGTTCCACGTGGGGGGTAGCAGATACGCAGTATTTT
16 | few | - | TRBJ1-1 | TRBV7-9 | CASSPFGGLSGTEAFF | TGTGCCAGCAGCCCCTTCGGGGGGCTGTCCGGCACTGAAGCTTTCTTT
19 | - | TRBD1 | TRBJ1-4 | TRBV7-6 | CASSPPGTGGFAPNEKLFF | TGTGCCAGCAGCCCCCCCGGGACAGGGGGATTTGCACCTAATGAAAAACTGTTTTTT
15 | - | TRBD1 | TRBJ2-7 | TRBV4-2 | CASSQVETGHYEQYF | TGTGCCAGCAGCCAAGTTGAGACAGGGCACTACGAGCAGTACTTC
16 | - | - | TRBJ2-7 | TRBV3-1/TRBV3-2 | CASSPFARAYTYEQYF | TGTGCCAGCAGCCCTTTCGCCAGGGCTTACACCTACGAGCAGTACTTC
15 | - | TRBD1 | TRBJ2-1 | TRBV7-2 | CASSNPWTGGNEQFF | TGTGCCAGCAGCAACCCATGGACAGGGGGCAATGAGCAGTTCTTC
14 | - | TRBD2 | TRBJ2-5 | TRBV18 | CASSPIREAETQYF | TGTGCCAGCTCACCAATCCGGGAGGCGGAGACCCAGTACTTC
15 | - | - | TRBJ2-6 | TRBV6-5 | CASSPTGTGANVLTF | TGTGCCAGCAGTCCAACAGGGACCGGGGCCAACGTGCTGACTTTC
16 | - | TRBD1 | TRBJ2-3 | TRBV19 | CASSNLQGAGTDTQYF | TGTGCCAGTAGCAACCTTCAGGGGGCTGGTACAGATACGCAGTATTTT
15 | - | TRBD2 | TRBJ2-1 | TRBV7-8 | CASTGGLAGGNEQFF | TGTGCCAGCACCGGGGGACTAGCGGGAGGCAATGAGCAGTTCTTC
14 | once | TRBD1 | TRBJ1-2 | TRBV19 | CASSSDRGDYGYTF | TGTGCCAGTAGTTCCGACAGGGGAGACTATGGCTACACCTTC
16 | once | - | TRBJ1-2 | TRBV7-2 | CASSLAQQGSRYGYTF | TGTGCCAGCAGCTTAGCCCAACAGGGCTCTCGGTATGGCTACACCTTC
13 | - | - | TRBJ1-1 | TRBV27 | CASSFQINTEAFF | TGTGCCAGCAGTTTCCAGATCAACACTGAAGCTTTCTTT
18 | - | TRBD2 | TRBJ2-3 | TRBV28 | CASSSPSWREVGADTQYF | TGTGCCAGCTCCTCCCCCAGCTGGCGGGAGGTCGGCGCAGATACGCAGTATTTT
14 | - | TRBD1 | TRBJ1-2 | TRBV27 | CASSSTTGNYGYTF | TGTGCCAGCAGTTCGACGACAGGGAACTATGGCTACACCTTC
15 | - | TRBD1 | TRBJ1-5 | TRBV7-3 | CASSTGDRVAQPQHF | TGTGCCAGCAGCACGGGGGACAGGGTAGCTCAGCCCCAGCATTTT
16 | - | - | TRBJ2-6 | TRBV7-2 | CASSLVPASGANVLTF | TGTGCCAGCAGCTTAGTTCCAGCCTCTGGGGCCAACGTGCTGACTTTC
14 | - | TRBD2 | TRBJ2-7 | TRBV19 | CASSRLAGGREQYF | TGTGCCAGTAGCAGACTAGCGGGTGGGAGGGAGCAGTACTTC
13 | - | TRBD2 | TRBJ2-5 | TRBV7-2 | CASSLLAGETQYF | TGTGCCAGCAGCTTACTAGCGGGAGAGACCCAGTACTTC
14 | - | - | TRBJ2-7 | TRBV7-8 | CASSLNRDTYEQYF | TGTGCCAGCAGCCTAAACAGAGATACCTACGAGCAGTACTTC
13 | - | TRBD1 | TRBJ1-1 | TRBV7-2 | CASSYTGGTEAFF | TGTGCCAGCAGCTACACAGGGGGCACTGAAGCTTTCTTT
14 | - | - | TRBJ1-1 | TRBV12-5 | CASGLVRLNTEAFF | TGTGCTAGTGGTTTGGTGAGGTTGAACACTGAAGCTTTCTTT
13 | few | TRBD1 | TRBJ1-5 | TRBV28 | CASSPGQNQPQHF | TGTGCCAGCAGCCCGGGACAGAATCAGCCCCAGCATTTT
16 | once | TRBD2 | TRBJ2-3 | TRBV28 | CASSSRGGPSTDTQYF | TGTGCCAGCAGCTCGCGGGGGGGGCCTAGCACAGATACGCAGTATTTT
15 | - | - | TRBJ2-7 | TRBV4-3 | CASSQEWRGSYEQYF | TGCGCCAGCAGCCAAGAATGGAGGGGAAGTTACGAGCAGTACTTC
13 | - | - | TRBJ1-1 | TRBV28 | CASSLGQILEAFF | TGTGCCAGCAGTTTAGGGCAGATCCTTGAAGCTTTCTTT
15 | - | TRBD2 | TRBJ2-1 | TRBV9 | CASSVDGGDNNEQFF | TGTGCCAGCAGCGTAGACGGGGGGGACAACAATGAGCAGTTCTTC
16 | - | TRBD1 | TRBJ2-7 | TRBV6-5 | CASSYELGTASYEQYF | TGTGCCAGCAGTTACGAACTCGGGACAGCCTCCTACGAGCAGTACTTC
17 | once | TRBD2 | TRBJ2-7 | TRBV27 | CASSLPPVAGGRNEQYF | TGTGCCAGCAGTTTACCCCCTGTCGCGGGGGGTCGAAACGAGCAGTACTTC
14 | - | - | TRBJ2-3 | TRBV2 | CASGLNGRPDTQYF | TGTGCCAGCGGACTCAATGGGAGGCCAGATACGCAGTATTTT
14 | once | TRBD1 | TRBJ1-5 | TRBV28 | CASSFRGQNQPQHF | TGTGCCAGCAGTTTCAGGGGGCAAAATCAGCCCCAGCATTTT
16 | - | - | TRBJ2-7 | TRBV27 | CASSPYGGRSDYEQYF | TGTGCCAGCAGTCCATATGGGGGCCGTAGTGACTACGAGCAGTACTTC
15 | - | - | TRBJ1-1 | TRBV28 | CASSLLAVGEPEAFF | TGTGCCAGCAGTTTATTGGCAGTTGGGGAGCCTGAAGCTTTCTTT
15 | - | TRBD2 | TRBJ2-3 | TRBV7-3 | CASRLAGESTDTQYF | TGTGCCAGCAGGCTAGCGGGGGAAAGCACAGATACGCAGTATTTT
15 | - | TRBD2 | TRBJ2-1 | TRBV4-1 | CASSRLAGGYNEQFF | TGCGCCAGCAGCCGCTTAGCGGGGGGGTACAATGAGCAGTTCTTC
14 | few | - | TRBJ1-1 | TRBV7-9 | CASSLGGGLTEAFF | TGTGCCAGCAGCTTAGGGGGAGGGTTGACTGAAGCTTTCTTT
13 | - | TRBD1 | TRBJ2-5 | TRBV12-3/TRBV12-4 | CASSGTGRETQYF | TGTGCCAGCAGTGGGACAGGTCGAGAGACCCAGTACTTC
15 | once | - | TRBJ2-2 | TRBV7-3 | CASSPGAGATGELFF | TGTGCCAGCAGTCCTGGGGCAGGGGCCACCGGGGAGCTGTTTTTT
16 | - | - | TRBJ2-5 | TRBV9 | CASSVGEGRRQETQYF | TGTGCCAGCAGCGTAGGTGAGGGAAGACGCCAAGAGACCCAGTACTTC
14 | - | TRBD1 | TRBJ1-2 | TRBV6-2/TRBV6-3 | CASSYFITGDGYTF | TGTGCCAGCAGTTACTTCATTACAGGGGATGGCTACACCTTC
14 | once | TRBD1 | TRBJ1-5 | TRBV19 | CASSIVQGYQPQHF | TGTGCCAGTAGTATAGTACAGGGGTATCAGCCCCAGCATTTT
15 | - | - | TRBJ2-7 | TRBV5-1 | CASSLAWGASYEQYF | TGCGCCAGCAGCTTGGCCTGGGGCGCTTCCTACGAGCAGTACTTC
15 | - | - | TRBJ1-5 | TRBV7-2 | CASSGQTYSNQPQHF | TGTGCCAGCAGCGGACAAACATATAGCAATCAGCCCCAGCATTTT
16 | - | TRBD2 | TRBJ2-3 | TRBV29-1 | CSVEVAGGIRTDTQYF | TGCAGCGTTGAGGTAGCGGGGGGGATTCGAACAGATACGCAGTATTTT
15 | - | - | TRBJ2-2 | TRBV6-2/TRBV6-3 | CASSYGRGDAGELFF | TGTGCCAGCAGTTACGGCAGGGGTGACGCCGGGGAGCTGTTTTTT
15 | - | - | TRBJ2-1 | TRBV4-1 | CASSQDGGQINEQFF | TGCGCCAGCAGCCAAGATGGCGGGCAGATAAATGAGCAGTTCTTC
15 | - | TRBD2 | TRBJ2-5 | TRBV27 | CASSSPSGAQETQYF | TGTGCCAGCAGTTCCCCCAGCGGGGCCCAAGAGACCCAGTACTTC
14 | - | - | TRBJ2-3 | TRBV19 | CASAIQPSTDTQYF | TGTGCCAGCGCGATACAGCCTAGCACAGATACGCAGTATTTT
15 | - | - | TRBJ1-3 | TRBV15 | CATSRSRAISDTIYF | TGTGCCACCAGCAGATCGCGGGCCATATCGGACACCATATATTTT